One and the same sample provided the 22 T cell receptor beta chains below, sequenced in a study of human T cells and chemical hapten exposure. Time point defined: patch test 1, 2 weeks after DPC sensitization. This sample's treatment: therapeutic diphenylcyclopropenone sensitization with weekly scalp DPC. TCRdb re-called the RACE reads with MiXCR, one entry per CDR3 protein. Of more than 100,000 distinct CDR3 sequences detected, about an eighth appear once; the ten largest clones hold about 0.9%. The specimen comprised whole blood, sampled in connection with sensitization to the hapten diphenylcyclopropenone (DPC). All receptors derive from a man aged 18 to 29 with alopecia areata. Some clones in this sample may be carry-over from other donors' samples.

This sequence joins TRBV11-2 and TRBJ1-6, with D unclear. CDR1 is SGHAT, CDR2 FQNNGV, per germline. The CDR3 spans 19 residues. V shed 1 base and J shed 0 bases, with 16 bases lying between them. CDR3 sequence: CASSLVEGLGSSYNSPLHF. DNA for the CDR3: TGTGCCAGCAGCTTAGTTGAGGGTTTGGGGAGCTCCTATAATTCACCCCTCCACTTT.

This clonotype was seen a handful of times. This chain links TRBV7-9 with TRBJ1-5; 11 bases match TRBD1. Per the germline V gene, CDR1 is SEHNR and CDR2 is FQNEAQ (reference sequence). The CDR3 runs 16 residues. V trimming: 1 base; J trimming: 3 bases; junction bases outside the gene matches: 2. The CDR3 DNA is TGTGCCAGCAGCTTAGGGACAGGGGGCCTCAATCAGCCCCAGCATTTT. Residues: CASSLGTGGLNQPQHF.

This clonotype turned up a few times. The chain is built from TRBV6-2 or TRBV6-3 and TRBJ1-1, with TRBD1 as a possible D gene (5 bases). Trimming cost V 6 bases and J 4 bases, with 12 bases left between them. Per the germline V gene, CDR1 is MNHEY and CDR2 is SVGEGT. The CDR3 runs 13 residues. The CDR3 coding sequence is TGTGCCAGCAGGCCCATGGGACTCACTGAAGCTTTCTTT. It yields the protein CASRPMGLTEAFF.

This sequence joins TRBV28 and TRBJ2-5, with TRBD2 matching 7 bases. Germline V lookup: CDR1 MDHEN, CDR2 SYDVKM. This CDR3 contains 14 residues. After removal of 3 bases from V and 3 bases from J, the junction contained 4 bases not matched to a gene. Here the CDR3 reads CASSFDRGEETQYF. The DNA for the CDR3 is TGTGCCAGCAGTTTTGATCGGGGGGAAGAGACCCAGTACTTC.

The chain combines TRBV27 with TRBJ1-5, with D unresolved. The V end lost 4 bases, the J end lost 6 bases, and 10 bases lay between the germline ends. This CDR3 comprises 13 residues. Germline CDR1 MNHEY, CDR2 SMNVEV (reference sequence). The CDR3 spells CASSSNLGQPQHF. CDR3 nucleotides: TGTGCCAGCAGTTCAAACCTCGGTCAGCCCCAGCATTTT.

This clonotype was observed a handful of times. V usage is TRBV12-3 or TRBV12-4 and J usage is TRBJ2-2; D gene unclear. This CDR3 has 14 residues. Trimming shortened V by 3 bases and J by 2 bases, and 7 bases separated the two germline ends. CDR3 DNA sequence: TGTGCCAGCAGTTTCAAGGGAAACACCGGGGAGCTGTTTTTT. This translates into CASSFKGNTGELFF.

This clonotype was observed a handful of times. The chain carries TRBV19 and TRBJ2-5; D is ambiguous. Trimming removed 5 bases at V and 2 bases at J, with 9 bases between. Germline CDR1 and CDR2: LNHDA and SQIVND (reference sequence). This CDR3 has 13 amino acids. This CDR3 is CASSPDGQETQYF. In nucleotides, the CDR3 is TGTGCCAGTAGTCCGGACGGTCAAGAGACCCAGTACTTC.

This clonotype has a count of ten or more. The chain is built from TRBV15 and TRBJ1-5; 9 bases are shared with TRBD1. In germline, CDR1 is LNHNV, CDR2 YYDKDF (reference sequence). Germline trimming cut 2 bases from V and 5 bases from J; bases unmatched to any gene: 16. CDR3 size: 19 residues. This CDR3 reads CATSRTYITGTGRHQPQHF. In DNA form, the CDR3 reads TGTGCCACCAGCAGAACATACATAACCGGGACAGGGCGTCATCAGCCCCAGCATTTT. Full variable domain (rest looked up from reference TRBV15 and TRBJ1-5): DAMVIQNPRYQVTQFGKPVTLSCSQTLNHNVMYWYQQKSSQAPKLLFHYYDKDFNNEADTPDNFQSRRPNTSFCFLDIRSPGLGDTAMYLCATSRTYITGTGRHQPQHFGDGTRLSIL.

In its sample, this clonotype was seen many times. This chain connects TRBV10-1 to TRBJ1-2; D remains unclear. Germline lookup yields CDR1 WNHNN and CDR2 SYGVQD (reference sequence). Deletions cut 4 bases from V and 4 bases from J, with 16 bases between. CDR3 size: 15 residues. CDR3 amino acids: CASSAGPSDVYGYTF. The DNA for the CDR3 is TGCGCCAGCAGTGCAGGACCCTCCGACGTCTATGGCTACACCTTC.

This clonotype was seen many times. The chain carries TRBV6-2 or TRBV6-3 and TRBJ2-2; tentative D call: TRBD2 (5 bases). This CDR3 is built from 13 residues. CDR1 and CDR2 (germline): MNHEY, SVGEGT. Trimming took 6 bases from V and 3 from J, leaving 8 bases between them. The CDR3 reads CASSGRDTGELFF. The CDR3 nucleotides are TGTGCCAGCAGCGGGCGGGACACCGGGGAGCTGTTTTTT.

This clonotype occurred a few times. This rearrangement joins TRBV5-6 to TRBJ2-5; D is unresolved. The CDR3 is 13 amino acids. Trimming took off 1 base at V and 5 bases at J, with 9 bases between the two ends. Germline CDR1 reads SGHDT; CDR2 reads YYEEEE. CDR3 protein: CASSLRMSETQYF. The CDR3 bases are TGTGCCAGCAGCTTGCGAATGTCGGAGACCCAGTACTTC.

This clonotype was detected a few times. The chain links TRBV28 to TRBJ2-3; D may be TRBD1 or TRBD2 (5 bases each). This CDR3 region has 15 residues. The germline V gene encodes CDR1 MDHEN and CDR2 SYDVKM. Between the trimmed V and J ends, which lost 6 bases and 4 bases, there was a span of 17 bases. The CDR3 loop reads CASSRGDFSADTQYF. Here the CDR3 DNA reads TGTGCCAGCAGCCGAGGGGATTTCTCAGCAGATACGCAGTATTTT.

The V and J genes are TRBV7-9 and TRBJ2-5, with 7 positions matching TRBD1. This CDR3 spans 14 amino acids. From germline, CDR1 is SEHNR and CDR2 FQNEAQ (reference sequence). V lost 6 bases to trimming and J lost 3 bases; unmatched junction nucleotides: 7. CDR3 DNA sequence: TGTGCCAGCAGACAGACCGGGACAGAAGAGACCCAGTACTTC. This codes for CASRQTGTEETQYF.

The table lists this clonotype with many counts. The chain is built from TRBV20-1 and TRBJ2-7, with 8 positions matching TRBD1. Germline CDR1 DFQATT, CDR2 SNEGSKA (reference sequence). Trimming took 2 bases from V and 4 from J; bases not matched to a gene: 7. The CDR3 is 14 amino acids. In DNA, the CDR3 is TGCAGTGCTAGACGGCAGGGGGCGGTTTACGAGCAGTACGTC. It encodes CSARRQGAVYEQYV.

This clonotype appeared a few times. This rearrangement joins TRBV5-4 to TRBJ1-2; the D gene is possibly TRBD1 (6 bases). The length of the CDR3 is 16 residues. The germline gives CDR1 SGHNT, CDR2 YYREEE (reference sequence). Trimming cost V 4 bases and J 7 bases, with 23 bases left between them. The CDR3 protein is CASSTPRDKQTSGYTF. The CDR3 bases are TGTGCCAGCAGCACTCCCCGGGACAAACAAACGTCTGGCTACACCTTC.

On this clonotype: A read error is likely, as this CDR3 ends without the conserved phenylalanine or tryptophan. CDR3 sequence: CLSSLVLGGAETQYY. The CDR3 DNA sequence: TGTCTCAGCAGCCTCGTCCTAGGGGGCGCAGAGACCCAGTACTAC. J is TRBJ2-5 and V is TRBV7-9, with 7 bases fitting TRBD1. This CDR3 region has 15 residues. The V gene's germline CDR1 is SEHNR and CDR2 FQNEAQ (reference sequence).

This clonotype was observed many times. V gene TRBV29-1 combines with J gene TRBJ2-1; no reliable D call. The CDR3 has 13 amino acids. Germline V gene data show CDR1 as SQVTM and CDR2 as ANQGSEA. V lost 5 bases and J lost 6, with 14 bases in between. The CDR3 nucleotides are TGCAGCGTTATAACATCGACTGGCAATGAGCAGTTCTTC. It encodes CSVITSTGNEQFF.

This clonotype was detected only a few times. This chain connects TRBV29-1 to TRBJ1-5; 9 nucleotides agree with TRBD1. With V trimmed by 7 bases and J by 4 bases, 8 bases remained unmatched. Germline values: CDR1 SQVTM, CDR2 ANQGSEA. The CDR3 loop spans 14 amino acids. The DNA of the CDR3 is TGCAGCGCTAAAGGGACAGGGAAAAATCAGCCCCAGCATTTT. Translated, it gives CSAKGTGKNQPQHF.

Ten or more counts support this clonotype. This chain connects TRBV20-1 to TRBJ2-7, with no clear D. Germline assignment: CDR1 DFQATT and CDR2 SNEGSKA (reference sequence). The CDR3 covers 13 residues. V lost 4 bases, J lost 2 bases, and 12 bases lay in between. Here the CDR3 DNA reads TGCAGTGCTAACTTCGACACTCCCTACGAGCAGTACTTC. The encoded protein is CSANFDTPYEQYF.

This clonotype was seen more than once but under ten times. Here the CDR3 reads CASSLERLGTGGPTGELFF. CDR3 nucleotides: TGTGCCAGCAGCTTAGAGCGGCTTGGGACAGGGGGACCCACCGGGGAGCTGTTTTTT. The chain carries TRBV7-7 and TRBJ2-2, with TRBD1 matching over 11 bases. The germline V gene encodes CDR1 SSHAT and CDR2 FNYEAQ (reference sequence). There are 19 residues in the CDR3. V lost 1 base to trimming and J lost 4 bases; unmatched junction nucleotides: 11.

This clonotype appeared a few times. The DNA for the CDR3 is TGTGCCAGCAGCCCTAATCCCCCGCAAGCTTTCTTT. It specifies CASSPNPPQAFF. V gene TRBV14 combines with J gene TRBJ1-1; D unresolved. V lost 4 bases and J 9 bases, leaving 12 bases between the germline ends. The V gene's germline CDR1 is SGHDN and CDR2 FVKESK. CDR3 length equals 12 residues.

This sequence joins TRBV6-2 or TRBV6-3 and TRBJ2-3, with 7 bases matching TRBD1. CDR1 MNHEY and CDR2 SVGEGT come from the germline V gene. Trimming at V came to 5 bases and at J to 3 bases, leaving 5 bases not matched to a gene. This CDR3 is 14 amino acids long. The CDR3 reads CASSGMTGTDTQYF. The CDR3 bases are TGTGCCAGCAGTGGGATGACAGGGACAGATACGCAGTATTTT.